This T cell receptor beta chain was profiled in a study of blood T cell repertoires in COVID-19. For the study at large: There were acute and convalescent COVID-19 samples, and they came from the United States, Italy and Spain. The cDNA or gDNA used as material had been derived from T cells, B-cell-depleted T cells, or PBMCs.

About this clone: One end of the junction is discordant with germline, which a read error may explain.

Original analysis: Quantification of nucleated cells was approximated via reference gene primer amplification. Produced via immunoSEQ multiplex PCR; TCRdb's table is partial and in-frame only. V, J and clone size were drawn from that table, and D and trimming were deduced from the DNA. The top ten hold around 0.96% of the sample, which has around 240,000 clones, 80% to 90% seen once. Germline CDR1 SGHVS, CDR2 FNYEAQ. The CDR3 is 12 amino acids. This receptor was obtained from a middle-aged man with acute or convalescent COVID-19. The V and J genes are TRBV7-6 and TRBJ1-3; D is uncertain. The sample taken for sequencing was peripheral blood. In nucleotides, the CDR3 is TGTGCCAGCAGCTTAGCGATCGACGACTTAATTTTT. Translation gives CASSLAIDDLIF.